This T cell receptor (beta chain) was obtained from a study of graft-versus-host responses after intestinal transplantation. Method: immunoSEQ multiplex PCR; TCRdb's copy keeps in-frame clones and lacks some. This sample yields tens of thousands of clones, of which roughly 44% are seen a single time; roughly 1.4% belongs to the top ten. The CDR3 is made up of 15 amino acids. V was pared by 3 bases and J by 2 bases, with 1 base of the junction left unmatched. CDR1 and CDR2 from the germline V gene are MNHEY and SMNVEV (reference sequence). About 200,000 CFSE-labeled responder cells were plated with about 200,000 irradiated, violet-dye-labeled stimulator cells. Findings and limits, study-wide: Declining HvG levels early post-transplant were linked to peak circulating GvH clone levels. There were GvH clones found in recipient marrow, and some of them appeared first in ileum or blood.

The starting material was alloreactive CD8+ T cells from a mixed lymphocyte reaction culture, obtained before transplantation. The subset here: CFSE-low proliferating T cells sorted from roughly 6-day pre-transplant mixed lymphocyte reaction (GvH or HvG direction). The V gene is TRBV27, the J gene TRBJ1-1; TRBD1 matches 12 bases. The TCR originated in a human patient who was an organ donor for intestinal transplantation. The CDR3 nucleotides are TGTGCCAGCAGTTTGGGGACAGGGGGCAACACTGAAGCTTTCTTT. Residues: CASSLGTGGNTEAFF.